The rows below give T cell receptor beta chains drawn from one sample of a study of yellow fever vaccine responses in identical twins. Each CDR3 protein is one row after TCRdb ran MiXCR on the RT-PCR reads. The data show approximately 11,000 distinct CDR3 sequences, 77% seen once. Source: T cells from blood (PBMCs), unsorted or a sorted subset (not recorded which), taken before or after yellow fever vaccination (not recorded which). The receptors originated from a woman between 18 and 30 years old who received the yellow fever vaccine. Both conserved end residues are part of each CDR3. D genes are given only for firm matches. Size tells how often a clone was seen (once, few, many) or the class of an expanded clone, and some rows leave it out.

D,V,size,J,DNA,CDR3
-,TRBV5-1,-,TRBJ2-3,TGCGCCAGCAGCGGAGGGACCACAGATACGCAGTATTTT,CASSGGTTDTQYF
TRBD2,TRBV10-1,-,TRBJ2-1,TGCGCCAGCAGCGCTAATAGCGGGAGGGCCTACAATGAGCAGTTCTTC,CASSANSGRAYNEQFF
-,TRBV6-9,-,TRBJ2-3,TGTGCCAGCAGTTATCTCGTCAGACACACAGATACGCAGTATTTT,CASSYLVRHTDTQYF
-,TRBV5-1,-,TRBJ2-1,TGCGCCAGCAGCTTGGAGACAGTCTCCTACAATGAGCAGTTCTTC,CASSLETVSYNEQFF
TRBD1,TRBV6-4,-,TRBJ2-1,TGTGCCAGCAGACAAACAGGGGGGCCCCTCAATGAGCAGTTCTTC,CASRQTGGPLNEQFF
-,TRBV27,-,TRBJ2-7,TGTGCCAGCAGTTTGTCGCTAGGAACCTACGAGCAGTACTTC,CASSLSLGTYEQYF
-,TRBV11-1,once,TRBJ2-5,TGTGCCAGCGGCGGACTGAAAGAGACCCAGTACTTC,CASGGLKETQYF
-,TRBV20-1,few,TRBJ1-1,TGCAGTGCTAGAGATCTCCAGGACCACACTGAAGCTTTCTTT,CSARDLQDHTEAFF
-,TRBV29-1,-,TRBJ2-2,TGCAGCGTTGAAGACGCTTCCGGGACATCCACCGGGGAGCTGTTTTTT,CSVEDASGTSTGELFF
TRBD2,TRBV4-1,-,TRBJ2-3,TGCGCCAGCAGCCAGGAAAGGGCGCTAGCGGGGACAGATACGCAGTATTTT,CASSQERALAGTDTQYF
TRBD1,TRBV7-6,-,TRBJ1-4,TGTGCCAGCGCCCCCGGTGGGACAGATGAAAAACTGTTTTTT,CASAPGGTDEKLFF
-,TRBV28,-,TRBJ1-1,TGTGCCAGCAGTTTCTTGGGGGAAATGGTTGTGAACACTGAAGCTTTCTTT,CASSFLGEMVVNTEAFF
-,TRBV20-1,-,TRBJ2-3,TGCAGTGCCCCGGACAAGTCAGATACGCAGTATTTT,CSAPDKSDTQYF
-,TRBV7-9,-,TRBJ2-5,TGTGCCAGCAGCTCAGTGGGACAACAAGAGACCCAGTACTTC,CASSSVGQQETQYF
-,TRBV4-2,-,TRBJ1-6,TGTGCCAGCAGCCAAGATCTTCGGGGCAGGGATTCACCCCTCCACTTT,CASSQDLRGRDSPLHF
TRBD2,TRBV4-3,-,TRBJ2-5,TGCGCCAGCAGCCAAGGCGGGAGACAGACCCAGTACTTC,CASSQGGRQTQYF
-,TRBV4-1,-,TRBJ2-3,TGCGCCAGCAGCCAAGCCGGACCGGGGAGCACAGATACGCAGTATTTT,CASSQAGPGSTDTQYF
-,TRBV21-1,-,TRBJ1-5,TGTGCCAGCTCCAGGCCGGGGGGCAATCAGCCCCAGCATTTT,CASSRPGGNQPQHF
TRBD1,TRBV7-6,-,TRBJ2-1,TGTGCCAGCAGCGCGCCGGACAGGGGTTATGAGCAGTTCTTC,CASSAPDRGYEQFF
TRBD1,TRBV19,few,TRBJ1-1,TGTGCCAGTAGTAAGACAGGGGGGACTGAAGCTTTCTTT,CASSKTGGTEAFF
-,TRBV7-6,-,TRBJ2-1,TGTGCCAGCAGCTTAGCGGCATCGAGGGAGATCGACATTGAGCAGTTCTTC,CASSLAASREIDIEQFF
TRBD2,TRBV11-3,-,TRBJ2-1,TGTGCCAGCAGCCCGCCAATAGCGGGTCCTTACAATGAGCAGTTCTTC,CASSPPIAGPYNEQFF
TRBD1,TRBV13,-,TRBJ2-6,TGTGCCACCTTACAGGGGTCTGGGGCCAACGTCCTGACTTTC,CATLQGSGANVLTF
TRBD2,TRBV12-3/TRBV12-4,-,TRBJ2-3,TGTGCCAGCAGTTTCGGTAGCGGGAGCACAGATACGCAGTATTTT,CASSFGSGSTDTQYF
TRBD2,TRBV2,-,TRBJ2-7,TGTGCCAGCAAATCCGGGACTAGCGGCTACGAGCAGTACTTC,CASKSGTSGYEQYF
-,TRBV11-1,-,TRBJ2-7,TGTGCCAGCAGCTTAACGGGCAACGAGCAGTACTTC,CASSLTGNEQYF
-,TRBV19,-,TRBJ2-1,TGTGCCAGTAGCGAGGGAGCGGGTAACGTTGAGCAGTTCTTC,CASSEGAGNVEQFF
-,TRBV12-3/TRBV12-4,-,TRBJ1-2,TGTGCCAGCAGTTTAACAGTGAACTATGGCTACACCTTC,CASSLTVNYGYTF
TRBD1,TRBV7-9,-,TRBJ2-7,TGTGCCAGCAGCTTGTTTGACAGGGACTACGAGCAGTACTTC,CASSLFDRDYEQYF
-,TRBV7-3,-,TRBJ2-1,TGTGCCAGCAGCATAATAGGGTACCTCGGTACGGATGAGCAGTTCTTC,CASSIIGYLGTDEQFF
-,TRBV12-3/TRBV12-4,-,TRBJ2-2,TGTGCCAGCAGTTTATCTTCAGCCGGGGAGCTGTTTTTT,CASSLSSAGELFF
TRBD1,TRBV7-9,-,TRBJ1-1,TGTGCCAGCAGCTTAGTTTCAGGGGGGCCTATGAACACTGAAGCTTTCTTT,CASSLVSGGPMNTEAFF
-,TRBV6-2/TRBV6-3,-,TRBJ1-2,TGTGCCAGCAGTTACGGACGTCTAACGGATGGCTACACCTTC,CASSYGRLTDGYTF
-,TRBV10-3,-,TRBJ1-5,TGTGCCATCAGTGAGTCGGGGGGTGAAAATCAGCCCCAGCATTTT,CAISESGGENQPQHF
-,TRBV7-9,-,TRBJ1-4,TGTGCCAGCAGCGTACCTCGTGGGGGTGAAAAACTGTTTTTT,CASSVPRGGEKLFF
-,TRBV9,-,TRBJ2-3,TGTGCCAGCAGCGTAAGCAAGGGGGGCAGGGATAGCACAGATACGCAGTATTTT,CASSVSKGGRDSTDTQYF
-,TRBV20-1,-,TRBJ2-5,TGCAGTGGACCGGGACTTCTGTACTTC,CSGPGLLYF
TRBD2,TRBV7-6,-,TRBJ2-1,TGTGCCAGCAGCTTAGGAGGACTAGCGGGCCCCAATGAGCAGTTCTTC,CASSLGGLAGPNEQFF
TRBD2,TRBV3-1,once,TRBJ2-1,TGTGCCAGCAGCCAATCCGTCGGGAGGCCGACTTACAATGAGCAGTTCTTC,CASSQSVGRPTYNEQFF
TRBD2,TRBV28,-,TRBJ2-5,TGTGCCAGCAGCTTGGGACTAGCGATTCAAGAGACCCAGTACTTC,CASSLGLAIQETQYF
TRBD2,TRBV11-3,large,TRBJ2-3,TGTGCCAGCAGCTTAGTAAGCGGGAGGGTCACAGATACGCAGTATTTT,CASSLVSGRVTDTQYF
-,TRBV29-1,-,TRBJ2-3,TGCAGCGTTGACTCAGGGCCCGCAGATACGCAGTATTTT,CSVDSGPADTQYF
-,TRBV14,-,TRBJ2-3,TGTGCCAGCAGCCAAGATCTCACAGATACGCAGTATTTT,CASSQDLTDTQYF
-,TRBV6-1,-,TRBJ2-2,TGTGCCAGCAGTGTTAGGCTTGGGCAGACCGGGGAGCTGTTTTTT,CASSVRLGQTGELFF
TRBD2,TRBV4-1,-,TRBJ2-3,TGCGCCAGCAGCCCGGGCCCTCTAGCGGGGGACACAGATACGCAGTATTTT,CASSPGPLAGDTDTQYF
TRBD1,TRBV14,-,TRBJ1-6,TGCGCCAGCAGCCCGACAGGGATTAGATCACCCCTCCACTTT,CASSPTGIRSPLHF
-,TRBV12-3/TRBV12-4,-,TRBJ2-7,TGTGCCAGCAGCCCGGGGGAGCGCGAGCAGTACTTC,CASSPGEREQYF
-,TRBV20-1,-,TRBJ1-4,TGCAGTGCTAGGGGGCCTATCGAGTATGAAAAACTGTTTTTT,CSARGPIEYEKLFF
-,TRBV5-1,-,TRBJ2-7,TGCGCCAGCAGCTACGCCACCGGGAGCCGTCGCTACGAGCAGTACTTC,CASSYATGSRRYEQYF
-,TRBV9,-,TRBJ2-1,TGTGCCAGCAGCCCGGGTGAGGCTCCCTACTACAATGAGCAGTTCTTC,CASSPGEAPYYNEQFF
-,TRBV12-3/TRBV12-4,-,TRBJ2-1,TGTGCCAGCAGTTTTGGGGGGAATGAGCAGTTCTTC,CASSFGGNEQFF
TRBD1,TRBV7-9,few,TRBJ1-2,TGTGCCAGCAGCATGGGGACAGGGGTTGGGAATGGCTACACCTTC,CASSMGTGVGNGYTF
TRBD2,TRBV11-3,medium-sized,TRBJ2-1,TGTGCCAGCAGCTTAGTATTTGGCGGGAGTTCTGCCTACAATGAGCAGTTCTTC,CASSLVFGGSSAYNEQFF
-,TRBV5-1,-,TRBJ2-3,TGCGCCAGCAGCTTGGAGATGAGCACAGATACGCAGTATTTT,CASSLEMSTDTQYF
TRBD1,TRBV4-3,-,TRBJ2-1,TGCGCCAGCAGCCAAGATCCTGGGACAGGGTACAATGAGCAGTTCTTC,CASSQDPGTGYNEQFF